This TCR beta chain was sequenced in a study of CD8+ T cells in alopecia areata. V gave up 8 bases and J gave up 1 base, with 2 bases separating them. CDR3 length equals 10 residues. CDR1 MNHEY and CDR2 SVGAGI come from the germline V gene. Of note for this clone: What it binds is unknown. The same CDR3 also results from other DNA sequences found in this sample.

Findings and limits, study-wide: Mice showed clearer TCR sharing than patients did, a gap that was possibly HLA-related.

From PBMCs, CD4+ and CD8+ T cells were sorted. Following extraction, RNA underwent reverse transcription to cDNA, which served as the sequencing template. The protocol was immunoSEQ multiplex PCR, while the TCRdb copy is restricted to in-frame clones and leaves out a portion. The profile shows about 140,000 clones, roughly 60% of them singletons. This TCR was sampled from a human donor in good health. The chain joins TRBV6-5 to TRBJ2-5; D unresolved. Sequencing input: CD4+ T cells sorted from blood. The CDR3 spells CASGQETQYF. Here the CDR3 DNA reads TGTGCCAGCGGCCAAGAGACCCAGTACTTC.